These 31 T cell receptor beta chains originate from one sample sequenced in a study of T cell responses to AZD1222 COVID-19 vaccine. TCRdb keeps only in-frame clones here, not all; method: immunoSEQ multiplex PCR. The sample has some 69,000 clones, about 80% seen once; the top ten hold over 12%. This sample comprised peripheral blood, obtained 28 days after the second AZD1222 dose. The receptors come from an adult who received the AZD1222 COVID-19 vaccine.

This clone was found a few times. The rearrangement links TRBV4-3 to TRBJ1-6, with D perhaps TRBD1 (5 bases). CDR1 is LGHNA, CDR2 YSLEER, per germline. The CDR3 spans 16 residues. V was shortened by 0 bases and J by 8 bases, with 14 bases between the two germline ends. CDR3 nucleotides: TGCGCCAGCAGCCAAGATCCGGGGGTTGGGGATTCACCCCTCCACTTT. It encodes CASSQDPGVGDSPLHF.

This clone was observed a single time. The J gene is TRBJ2-3, the V gene TRBV5-4; 8 nucleotides line up with TRBD1. Germline V CDR1 and CDR2: SGHNT, YYREEE (reference sequence). The junction had 6 bases not matched to a gene; V was cut back by 4 bases and J by 2 bases. This CDR3 contains 15 residues. DNA for the CDR3: TGTGCCAGCAGCGATGGGACAGGATTCACAGATACGCAGTATTTT. Protein sequence: CASSDGTGFTDTQYF.

The chain recombines TRBV19 with TRBJ2-3, with D maybe TRBD2 (5 bases). The V gene lost 3 bases and the J gene lost 2 bases, with 15 bases spanning the gap. Per the germline V gene, CDR1 is LNHDA and CDR2 is SQIVND (reference sequence). This CDR3 is built from 16 residues. The CDR3 coding sequence is TGTGCCAGTAGTATTGGACTGGAAAGGTACACAGATACGCAGTATTTT. Encoded protein: CASSIGLERYTDTQYF.

CDR3 nucleotides: TGTGCCAGCAGCTTAGTGGCTAGCGGGGGCTACGAGCAGTTCTTC. This translates into CASSLVASGGYEQFF. This chain uses TRBV7-2 with TRBJ2-1; 10 bases are a match to TRBD2. The germline gives CDR1 SGHTA, CDR2 FQGNSA. V lost 1 base, J lost 10 bases, and 7 bases stayed unmatched. This CDR3 has 15 residues.

The rearrangement links TRBV6-1 to TRBJ1-5, with D unclear. The CDR3 contains 13 residues. V lost 1 base and J 6 bases, leaving 7 bases between the germline ends. The germline gives CDR1 MNHNS, CDR2 SASEGT. CDR3 DNA: TGTGCCAGCAGTGAAGTTGAGGGTCAGCCCCAGCATTTT. It is translated as CASSEVEGQPQHF.

This clone has a single count. V is TRBV12-3 or TRBV12-4 and J is TRBJ1-1; D gene uncertain. The CDR3 runs 12 residues. V lost 5 bases and J 11 bases, leaving 15 bases between the germline ends. The CDR3, as DNA: TGTGCCAGCAGTGAGGAAAACGTTGCTGCTTTCTTT. This gives the protein CASSEENVAAFF.

The chain combines TRBV29-1 with TRBJ2-6; 9 nucleotides line up with TRBD1. The CDR3 spans 17 residues. In germline, CDR1 is SQVTM, CDR2 ANQGSEA. Trimming at V came to 4 bases and at J to 0 bases, leaving 7 bases not matched to a gene. The CDR3 sequence is CSVGGQGSVSGANVLTF. For the CDR3, the DNA is TGCAGCGTTGGGGGACAGGGATCCGTCTCTGGGGCCAACGTCCTGACTTTC.

V and J are TRBV7-9 and TRBJ1-4; 7 nucleotides match TRBD1. The CDR3 spans 14 residues. Germline CDR1 and CDR2: SEHNR and FQNEAQ (reference sequence). V lost 1 base, J lost 8 bases, and 4 bases stayed unmatched. CDR3 nucleotides: TGTGCCAGCAGCTTAGGAGGGGGCAACGAAAAACTGTTTTTT. It yields the protein CASSLGGGNEKLFF.

V gene TRBV11-2 combines with J gene TRBJ1-1; possibly TRBD1 for D (6 bases). This CDR3 is built from 15 residues. Germline CDR1 reads SGHAT; CDR2 reads FQNNGV. Between the trimmed V and J ends, which lost 4 bases and 4 bases, there was a span of 16 bases. CDR3 nucleotides: TGTGCCAGCAGCTACATATTACAGGGAAGCACTGAAGCTTTCTTT. It is translated as CASSYILQGSTEAFF.

This chain uses TRBV5-1 with TRBJ2-7, with TRBD2 matching 7 bases. The V and J ends lost 3 bases and 1 base, in that order; junction bases with no gene match: 7. Germline loops: CDR1 SGHRS, CDR2 YFSETQ. There are 15 residues in the CDR3. The CDR3 region has the DNA TGCGCCAGCAGCTCAAATCCTAGCGGTTCCTACGAGCAGTACTTC. The encoded protein is CASSSNPSGSYEQYF.

V is TRBV30 and J is TRBJ1-2, with D unclear. Between the trimmed V and J ends, which lost 0 bases and 8 bases, there was a span of 10 bases. Germline loops: CDR1 GTSNPN, CDR2 SVGIG (reference sequence). The length of the CDR3 is 12 residues. The CDR3 DNA reads TGTGCCTGGAGTGTATCCGGAGGAGGCTACACCTTC. Residues: CAWSVSGGGYTF.

In nucleotides, the CDR3 is TGTGCCAGCAGTAATGGGCTAGGGGAGTACGAGCAGTACTTC. Amino acid sequence: CASSNGLGEYEQYF. The V gene is TRBV2, the J gene TRBJ2-7; D may correspond to TRBD1 or TRBD2 (5 bases each). This CDR3 region has 14 residues. The V gene's germline CDR1 is SNHLY and CDR2 FYNNEI. V was shortened by 5 bases and J by 4 bases, with 15 bases between the two germline ends. Drawing the rest from reference TRBV2 and TRBJ2-7, the complete variable domain is EPEVTQTPSHQVTQMGQEVILRCVPISNHLYFYWYRQILGQKVEFLVSFYNNEISEKSEIFDDQFSVERPDGSNFTLKIRSTKLEDSAMYFCASSNGLGEYEQYFGPGTRLTVT.

The chain links TRBV6-5 to TRBJ1-1; a weak D match, TRBD1 (5 bases). This CDR3 has 14 residues. V shed 6 bases and J shed 1 base, with 12 bases lying between them. From germline, CDR1 is MNHEY and CDR2 SVGAGI. For the CDR3, the DNA is TGTGCCAGCAGGAATGGGGCGGGGAACACTGAAGCTTTCTTT. Residues: CASRNGAGNTEAFF.

This chain connects TRBV18 to TRBJ1-2, with 9 bases matching TRBD1. Looked up from germline, CDR1 is KGHSH and CDR2 is LQKENI. Trimming cost V 3 bases and J 4 bases; bases outside gene matches: 12. The CDR3 has 17 residues. CDR3 region: CASSPGTGTSGGYGYTF. The DNA of the CDR3 is TGTGCCAGCTCACCCGGGACAGGGACGTCGGGGGGCTATGGCTACACCTTC.

The chain is built from TRBV11-2 and TRBJ2-2; TRBD2 matches 9 bases. The CDR3 has 17 residues. CDR1 is SGHAT, CDR2 FQNNGV, per germline. V gave up 0 bases and J gave up 0 bases; unmatched junction bases: 2. The DNA of the CDR3 is TGTGCCAGCAGCTTAGACGAGCGGGGGGCGAACACCGGGGAGCTGTTTTTT. Translating it yields CASSLDERGANTGELFF.

The rearrangement joins TRBV2 to TRBJ2-5; D gene unclear. The germline V and J ends were trimmed by 4 bases and 0 bases, with 6 bases remaining between them. The CDR3 spans 13 residues. Germline V lookup: CDR1 SNHLY, CDR2 FYNNEI. This chain's CDR3 is CASSVGYQETQYF. The CDR3 DNA reads TGTGCCAGCAGTGTGGGTTACCAAGAGACCCAGTACTTC. The variable domain in full, completed from reference TRBV2 and TRBJ2-5, reads EPEVTQTPSHQVTQMGQEVILRCVPISNHLYFYWYRQILGQKVEFLVSFYNNEISEKSEIFDDQFSVERPDGSNFTLKIRSTKLEDSAMYFCASSVGYQETQYFGPGTRLLVL.

The CDR3 nucleotides read TGCGCCAGCAGTGATGGTGCAGGAGGGGGCTACACCTTC. Translating it yields CASSDGAGGGYTF. The chain carries TRBV10-1 and TRBJ1-2; D ambiguous. Looked up from germline, CDR1 is WNHNN and CDR2 is SYGVQD (reference sequence). Trimming cost V 3 bases and J 8 bases, with 13 bases left between them. CDR3 size: 13 residues.

The chain combines TRBV7-9 with TRBJ2-4; TRBD2 is a possible D gene (5 bases). The germline V and J ends were trimmed by 5 bases and 4 bases, with 15 bases remaining between them. The length of the CDR3 is 15 residues. Germline-derived CDR1 and CDR2 are SEHNR and FQNEAQ (reference sequence). The CDR3 DNA reads TGTGCCAGCAGCGCCTCTGACGGGGTTAAAAACATTCAGTACTTC. This gives the protein CASSASDGVKNIQYF.

This clone was recorded only once. The chain employs TRBV6-2 or TRBV6-3 and TRBJ1-2; D remains unclear. V shed 5 bases and J shed 4 bases, with 14 bases lying between them. Germline values: CDR1 MNHEY, CDR2 SVGEGT. The CDR3 length is 14 residues. CDR3 protein: CASSTLTLAYGYTF. The CDR3 bases are TGTGCCAGCAGTACTCTGACGTTAGCCTATGGCTACACCTTC.

The V gene is TRBV7-2, the J gene TRBJ1-2; TRBD1 is a possible D gene (5 bases). This CDR3 region has 17 residues. Trimming left V 1 base short and J 2 bases short, with 17 bases between. The germline gives CDR1 SGHTA, CDR2 FQGNSA. CDR3 loop: CASSLGRQLRGNYGYTF. The DNA for the CDR3 is TGTGCCAGCAGCTTAGGGCGGCAACTAAGGGGAAACTATGGCTACACCTTC.

The V call is TRBV28, the J call TRBJ1-1; 8 bases match TRBD1. The germline gives CDR1 MDHEN, CDR2 SYDVKM. This CDR3 contains 13 residues. The V and J ends lost 6 bases and 5 bases, in that order; junction bases with no gene match: 5. This chain's CDR3 is CASRPTGETEAFF. As DNA, the CDR3 is TGTGCCAGCAGGCCGACAGGGGAGACTGAAGCTTTCTTT.

This chain uses TRBV7-3 with TRBJ2-1; D is perhaps TRBD1 or TRBD2 (5 bases each). Trimming removed 2 bases at V and 3 bases at J, with 14 bases between. The germline V gene encodes CDR1 SGHTA and CDR2 FQGTGA. The CDR3 is made up of 16 amino acids. In DNA form, the CDR3 reads TGTGCCAGCAGCTTAGGGACCGTAGGCTACTACAATGAGCAGTTCTTC. Its translation: CASSLGTVGYYNEQFF.

The chain couples TRBV29-1 to TRBJ2-7, with D maybe TRBD1 (6 bases). V lost 7 bases, J lost 2 bases, and 12 bases lay in between. Germline CDR1 and CDR2: SQVTM and ANQGSEA. The CDR3 has 12 amino acids. The CDR3 region has the DNA TGCAGCGGAATGACAGGTCCCTACGAGCAGTACTTC. This sequence encodes CSGMTGPYEQYF.

The chain links TRBV10-3 to TRBJ2-3; D might be TRBD2 (7 bases). This CDR3 has 17 amino acids. Between the trimmed V and J ends, which lost 3 bases and 1 base, there was a span of 17 bases. Germline assignment: CDR1 ENHRY and CDR2 SYGVKD. CDR3 in DNA: TGTGCCATCAGTGATTTCGTAGGGGGGGTGGGCACAGATACGCAGTATTTT. Protein product: CAISDFVGGVGTDTQYF.

The V and J genes are TRBV5-6 and TRBJ1-6, with D uncertain. CDR1 and CDR2 (germline): SGHDT, YYEEEE. The V gene lost 4 bases and the J gene lost 10 bases, with 18 bases spanning the gap. This CDR3 contains 15 residues. CDR3 nucleotides: TGTGCCAGCAGCCCTGTGGCCGCCGGTGTGTCACCCCTCCACTTT. Protein: CASSPVAAGVSPLHF.

This chain connects TRBV4-1 to TRBJ2-5; 11 bases are a match to TRBD2. The CDR3 spans 15 residues. CDR1 is MGHRA and CDR2 is YSYEKL in the germline V gene. With 0 bases clipped from V and 7 bases from J, the junction kept 4 bases outside the gene matches. The CDR3 DNA follows: TGCGCCAGCAGCCAAGATAGCGGGGGGGTAGGGACCCAGTACTTC. This codes for CASSQDSGGVGTQYF.

CDR3 loop: CASSPKGNNYGYTF. CDR3 DNA: TGCGCCAGCAGCCCGAAGGGGAATAACTATGGCTACACCTTC. The chain has TRBV5-1 and TRBJ1-2, with a weak D call TRBD1 (5 bases). Germline values: CDR1 SGHRS, CDR2 YFSETQ. Trimming shortened V by 4 bases and J by 1 base, and 11 bases separated the two germline ends. This CDR3 has 14 residues. Looking up the rest from reference TRBV5-1 and TRBJ1-2 gives the full variable domain: KAGVTQTPRYLIKTRGQQVTLSCSPISGHRSVSWYQQTPGQGLQFLFEYFSETQRNKGNFPGRFSGRQFSNSRSEMNVSTLELGDSALYLCASSPKGNNYGYTFGSGTRLTVV.

This clone came up once. The chain links TRBV25-1 to TRBJ2-7; no definite D call. Trimming took off 10 bases at V and 2 bases at J, with 9 bases between the two ends. The CDR3 loop spans 11 amino acids. The germline gives CDR1 MGHDK, CDR2 SYGVNS. This chain's CDR3 is CATKGTYEQYF. The CDR3 coding sequence is TGTGCCACCAAGGGCACCTACGAGCAGTACTTC.

V is TRBV11-1 and J is TRBJ1-4, with TRBD1 as a possible D gene (5 bases). Trimming pared 0 bases from V and 3 bases from J, leaving 14 bases between. CDR3 length: 17 residues. From germline, CDR1 is SGHAT and CDR2 FQDESV (reference sequence). The CDR3: CASSLARDQEANEKLFF. The CDR3 coding sequence is TGTGCCAGCAGCTTAGCCAGGGACCAGGAGGCTAATGAAAAACTGTTTTTT.

The chain has TRBV6-1 and TRBJ2-1; no firm D call. The germline V and J ends were trimmed by 1 base and 0 bases, with 4 bases remaining between them. Germline V CDR1 and CDR2: MNHNS, SASEGT. CDR3 length: 14 amino acids. The CDR3 is CASSEVASYNEQFF. The DNA for the CDR3 is TGTGCCAGCAGTGAAGTGGCCTCCTACAATGAGCAGTTCTTC.

The V and J genes are TRBV23-1 and TRBJ2-1; 7 nucleotides align to TRBD1. TRBV23-1 is an ORF for which the function is uncertain. With V trimmed by 7 bases and J by 15 bases, 9 bases remained unmatched. The CDR3 consists of 11 residues. CDR3 coding DNA: TGCGCCAGCATTTGGACAGGAGGTAGGTTCTTC. Translation gives CASIWTGGRFF.